This T cell receptor beta chain appears in the sequencing data of a study of T cell responses to AZD1222 COVID-19 vaccine. Whole-study context: Second-dose recipients at about 4 or about 12 weeks were treated as one pooled group. Study-level findings and limits: Spike-wide vaccine-associated CD4 TCRs dominated at 160-218 and 743-854. With two AZD1222 doses given, Spike-specific TCR breadth and depth both rose. After the peak T cell response, and only then, were repertoires sampled.

The germline V and J ends were trimmed by 2 bases and 8 bases, with 13 bases remaining between them. The CDR3 length is 13 residues. About this clone itself: As yet, its antigen is unknown.

Method: immunoSEQ multiplex PCR; TCRdb's copy keeps in-frame clones and lacks some. Of 75,000 to 100,000 clones in the sample, approximately 91% were seen once. V gene TRBV12-3 or TRBV12-4 combines with J gene TRBJ2-7; D possibly corresponds to TRBD1 (5 bases). The sequencing used peripheral blood, collected on day 0 of AZD1222 vaccination. This receptor was taken from an adult in good health. Here the CDR3 DNA reads TGTGCCAGCAGTTTATTGCCAGGGCAGAAGCAGTACTTC. Protein product: CASSLLPGQKQYF.